This is a list of T cell receptor beta chains from one sample in a study of cytotoxic CD8 clonotypes in ibrutinib-treated CLL. TCRdb's copy holds only in-frame clones and misses some; the assay was immunoSEQ multiplex PCR. This repertoire shows about 76,000 clones, around four fifths found once; its top ten account for about 36%. This specimen consisted of PBMCs, obtained after 24 months of ibrutinib treatment. The receptors were gathered from a human donor with chronic lymphocytic leukemia. CDR3s include the opening cysteine and the closing phenylalanine or tryptophan. A D gene is named only where the DNA matches it firmly. Size tells how often a clone was seen (once, few, many) or the class of an expanded clone, and some rows leave it out.

clone_size,d_call,j_call,v_call,cdr3_nt,cdr3_aa
.,.,TRBJ2-7,TRBV7-9,TGTGCCAGCAGTAAACAGGGCCGAGACTACGAGCAGTACTTC,CASSKQGRDYEQYF
.,.,TRBJ2-2,TRBV5-1,TGCGCCAGCAGCTGGGGAGGTCTAGCCGATCTTTGGAACACCGGGGAGCTGTTTTTT,CASSWGGLADLWNTGELFF
.,.,TRBJ1-5,TRBV18,TGTGCCAGCTCACCGGACACCGGTGCGTCGCCCCAGCATTTT,CASSPDTGASPQHF
.,.,TRBJ2-7,TRBV7-2,TGTGCCAGCAGCCTTGATTTCCACGAGCAGTACTTC,CASSLDFHEQYF
few,TRBD1,TRBJ2-7,TRBV5-1,TGCGCCAGCAGCTTGGCCATAATCGGGACAGGCTCCTACGAGCAGTACTTC,CASSLAIIGTGSYEQYF
.,TRBD1,TRBJ2-7,TRBV28,TGTGCCAGCAGTTTACTCCAGGGGGCAAGATACGAGCAGTACTTC,CASSLLQGARYEQYF
.,.,TRBJ1-5,TRBV2,TGTGCCAGCAGTGAAGCGGTCGGCAATCAGCCCCAGCATTTT,CASSEAVGNQPQHF
.,TRBD2,TRBJ2-1,TRBV27,TGTGCCAGCAGTGCGCGGGGGAGGGATGAGCAGTTCTTC,CASSARGRDEQFF
.,.,TRBJ2-5,TRBV5-4,TGTGCCAGCAGCGAATTAGACGGTGCCCAAGAGACCCAGTACTTC,CASSELDGAQETQYF
.,.,TRBJ1-1,TRBV10-3,TGTGCCATCAGTTACGACGCGGTTGGGATGAACACTGAAGCTTTCTTT,CAISYDAVGMNTEAFF
.,.,TRBJ2-5,TRBV19,TGTGCCAGTAGCCGCCTGGGCCTTAAGGAGACCCAGTACTTC,CASSRLGLKETQYF
.,TRBD2,TRBJ2-5,TRBV19,TGTGCCACCAGGACTAGCGGGAGAGGAGAGACCCAGTACTTC,CATRTSGRGETQYF
once,TRBD1,TRBJ1-1,TRBV6-6,TGTGCCAGCAGGACCCCGACAGGGCGAGGAACTGAAGCTTTCTTT,CASRTPTGRGTEAFF
.,TRBD1,TRBJ2-1,TRBV11-2,TGTGCCAGCAGCTACACAGGGGGCACCTTCTCCTACAATGAGCAGTTCTTC,CASSYTGGTFSYNEQFF
.,.,TRBJ1-1,TRBV5-8,TGTGCCAGCAGCGCGGTCCGTTCGTTCGTCGGAGGGACTGAAGCTTTCTTT,CASSAVRSFVGGTEAFF
.,TRBD2,TRBJ2-1,TRBV7-9,TGTGCCAGCAGCGGCGGGACTAGCGGTGAAGGGGGTTACAATGAGCAGTTCTTC,CASSGGTSGEGGYNEQFF
.,.,TRBJ2-6,TRBV6-5,TGTGCCAGCAGGAACTCTGGGGCCAACGTCCTGACTTTC,CASRNSGANVLTF
.,TRBD2,TRBJ2-1,TRBV5-4,TGTGCCAGCAGCTTGGTAGCGGGAGTGCATGAGCAGTTCTTC,CASSLVAGVHEQFF
.,TRBD1,TRBJ2-7,TRBV27,TGTGCCAGCATGAAGGGACAGGGCGCCCACGAGCAGTACTTC,CASMKGQGAHEQYF
.,.,TRBJ2-3,TRBV30,TGTGCCTGGAGTGTTAGGCGGTACACAGATACGCAGTATTTT,CAWSVRRYTDTQYF
.,.,TRBJ2-7,TRBV29-1,TGCAGCGTTGGTACTAGCCGCTACGAGCAGTACTTC,CSVGTSRYEQYF
.,.,TRBJ2-1,TRBV28,TGTGCCAGCAGTTCGCCCATGACAGACCCTTACTACAATGAGCAGTTCTTC,CASSSPMTDPYYNEQFF
.,.,TRBJ2-7,TRBV18,TGTGCCAGCTCACCGTTGCGGGGTGCCTACGAGCAGTACTTC,CASSPLRGAYEQYF
.,.,TRBJ2-5,TRBV5-4,TGTGCCAGCAGCTTGGCCGGGGAGCAGTACTTC,CASSLAGEQYF
.,.,TRBJ2-2,TRBV4-2,TGTGCCAGCACTAAAGACACCGGGGAGCTGTTTTTT,CASTKDTGELFF
.,TRBD1,TRBJ2-3,TRBV27,TGTGCCAGCAGTTTAAGGGACAGGGGCTACACAGATACGCAGTATTTT,CASSLRDRGYTDTQYF
.,TRBD2,TRBJ2-1,TRBV4-2,TGTGCCAGCAGCCAATGGGTTAGCGGGGGTTACAATGAGCAGTTCTTC,CASSQWVSGGYNEQFF
.,.,TRBJ1-1,TRBV7-6,TGTGCCAGCAGCTTAGCGCCGTCCACTGAAGCTTTCTTT,CASSLAPSTEAFF
few,.,TRBJ2-7,TRBV7-9,TGTGCCAGCAGCTTAAATGCGGCCCTCGCCGAGCAGTACTTC,CASSLNAALAEQYF
.,.,TRBJ1-1,TRBV28,TGTGCCAGCAGTTTTTCTCCCCGGGGCACTGAAGCTTTCTTT,CASSFSPRGTEAFF
.,.,TRBJ2-2,TRBV6-5,TGTGCCAGCAGTTATTTAACCGGGGAGCTGTTTTTT,CASSYLTGELFF
.,TRBD1,TRBJ2-3,TRBV28,TGTGCCAGCAGTCTATGGTCCGCCCGGGACAGGGAAACGCAGTATTTT,CASSLWSARDRETQYF
once,TRBD1,TRBJ1-2,TRBV5-4,TGTGCCAGCAGCTTACAGGGGGTCGGCGGCTACACCTTC,CASSLQGVGGYTF
once,TRBD2,TRBJ2-2,TRBV19,TGTGCCAGTAGGGGACTAGCGGGTCTTACCGGGGAGCTGTTTTTT,CASRGLAGLTGELFF
few,.,TRBJ2-7,TRBV27,TGTGCCAGCAGTTTCTGGTCCGAAACCTACGAGCAGTACTTC,CASSFWSETYEQYF
.,TRBD1,TRBJ1-1,TRBV7-6,TGTGCCAGCAGCCCCAGGGGGACTGAAGCTTTCTTT,CASSPRGTEAFF
few,.,TRBJ2-7,TRBV6-5,TGTGCCAGCAGTTCAGGCCCAAACCAGCAGTACTTC,CASSSGPNQQYF
.,.,TRBJ1-1,TRBV27,TGTGCCAGCAGTTTATCGGCTGGGGACACTGAAGCTTTCTTT,CASSLSAGDTEAFF
.,TRBD1,TRBJ2-5,TRBV19,TGTGCCAGTAGTATGGGGACAGGGGTGGAGACCCAGTACTTC,CASSMGTGVETQYF
.,.,TRBJ1-2,TRBV30,TGTGCCTGGAATCGGGAGGGCTCTTATGGCTACACCTTC,CAWNREGSYGYTF
.,.,TRBJ2-1,TRBV19,TGTGCCGGCGGGAACTACAATGAGCAGTTCTTC,CAGGNYNEQFF
.,.,TRBJ1-4,TRBV7-9,TGTGCCAGCACCAAGGGGACGACAAAGCAAGAAGATGAAAAACTGTTTTTT,CASTKGTTKQEDEKLFF
few,TRBD2,TRBJ2-3,TRBV5-4,TGTGCCAGCAGCTTAGCGGGAGGGCTCCCAGATACGCAGTATTTT,CASSLAGGLPDTQYF
once,.,TRBJ2-2,TRBV29-1,TGCAGCGTCTTTACCTCCTCCGACGACACCGGGGAGCTGTTTTTT,CSVFTSSDDTGELFF
.,.,TRBJ2-2,TRBV28,TGTGCCAGCAGGTTCAGCGGGAACACCGGGGAGCTGTTTTTT,CASRFSGNTGELFF
.,TRBD2,TRBJ2-2,TRBV6-6,TGTGCCAGCGGAGGGCGGACTAGCGGTACCGGGGAGCTGTTTTTT,CASGGRTSGTGELFF
.,.,TRBJ2-1,TRBV11-2,TGTGCCAGCAGCTTATATGGGATGGATGAGCAGTTCTTC,CASSLYGMDEQFF
.,TRBD2,TRBJ2-1,TRBV7-6,TGTGCCAGCAGTCTAGCGGGAGGGCCGAGCTCCTACAATGAGCAGTTCTTC,CASSLAGGPSSYNEQFF
.,.,TRBJ2-5,TRBV28,TGTGCCAGCAGTTCCGGCGTCGCGGGGCAAGAGACCCAGTACTTC,CASSSGVAGQETQYF
.,TRBD2,TRBJ2-7,TRBV7-6,TGTGCCAGCAGCCGGACTAGCGGTAGCTCCTACGAGCAGTACTTC,CASSRTSGSSYEQYF
.,.,TRBJ2-3,TRBV11-2,TGTGCCAGCAGCTTAAGGCCGACCCTTCCTAGCACAGATACGCAGTATTTT,CASSLRPTLPSTDTQYF
.,.,TRBJ1-2,TRBV11-2,TGTGCCAGCACGGCAGGGTCTCGAGTCGGGCATGGCTACACCTTC,CASTAGSRVGHGYTF
.,.,TRBJ2-7,TRBV5-8,TGTGCCAGCATGGGGAGAATTCCCTACGAGCAGTACTTC,CASMGRIPYEQYF